The next 10 T cell receptor beta chains were all read from a single sample in a study of blood T cell repertoires in COVID-19. Profiling relied on immunoSEQ multiplex PCR, and the TCRdb table lists in-frame clones only, not all of them. The sample holds under 65,000 clones, approximately 78% seen once. Input material: peripheral blood. The source of these receptors is a man in his sixties with COVID-19, enrolled during active disease.

V usage is TRBV6-5 and J usage is TRBJ2-1; the D gene is possibly TRBD2 (6 bases). The length of the CDR3 is 15 residues. Germline V CDR1 and CDR2: MNHEY, SVGAGI. Deletions cut 8 bases from V and 0 bases from J, with 14 bases between. CDR3 protein: CASCLRLGSYNEQFF. The CDR3 DNA reads TGTGCCAGCTGTCTCAGACTAGGCTCCTACAATGAGCAGTTCTTC.

The J gene is TRBJ2-1, the V gene TRBV9; 10 bases align to TRBD2. The CDR3 spans 14 residues. Germline V gene data show CDR1 as SGDLS and CDR2 as YYNGEE. V lost 3 bases, J lost 7 bases, and 4 bases stayed unmatched. The CDR3 bases are TGTGCCAGCAGCGGCAGCGGGGGGGCGAATGAGCAGTTCTTC. Translation gives CASSGSGGANEQFF.

V is TRBV3-1 (or the pseudogene TRBV3-2) and J is TRBJ2-1; no clear D. V was trimmed by 1 base and J by 3 bases, leaving 7 bases between them. This CDR3 is built from 14 residues. CDR1 and CDR2 (germline): LGHDT, YNNKEL (reference sequence). CDR3 amino acids: CASSQGRYYNEQFF. DNA for the CDR3: TGTGCCAGCAGCCAAGGCAGGTACTACAATGAGCAGTTCTTC.

This rearrangement joins TRBV5-6 to TRBJ1-5; TRBD1 aligns across 11 bases. This CDR3 spans 15 amino acids. The V gene end was trimmed by 0 bases and the J gene end by 14 bases; junction bases not matched to a gene: 10. Per germline, CDR1 SGHDT and CDR2 YYEEEE. CDR3 DNA sequence: TGTGCCAGCAGCTTGGGGGTCCCGGGACAGGGGGTTGAGCATTTT. Its protein product is CASSLGVPGQGVEHF.

The rearrangement joins TRBV7-3 to TRBJ2-5, with D possibly TRBD2 on 6 matching bases. The CDR3 length is 13 residues. Germline CDR1 reads SGHTA; CDR2 reads FQGTGA. V was trimmed by 5 bases and J by 2 bases, leaving 9 bases between them. CDR3 sequence: CASSRGKQETQYF. The CDR3 region has the DNA TGTGCCAGCAGCCGGGGGAAGCAAGAGACCCAGTACTTC. Full variable domain (remainder filled in from reference TRBV7-3 and TRBJ2-5): GAGVSQTPSNKVTEKGKYVELRCDPISGHTALYWYRQSLGQGPEFLIYFQGTGAADDSGLPNDRFFAVRPEGSVSTLKIQRTERGDSAVYLCASSRGKQETQYFGPGTRLLVL.

This clone was observed once. This chain links TRBV7-9 with TRBJ1-2; possible D gene TRBD1, 6 bases. Per the germline V gene, CDR1 is SEHNR and CDR2 is FQNEAQ (reference sequence). The ends were cut back, 5 bases at V and 5 bases at J, with 18 bases in the middle. CDR3 length: 15 amino acids. CDR3 residues: CASSTSGTNSYGYTF. CDR3 nucleotides: TGTGCCAGCAGCACCTCCGGGACAAACTCTTATGGCTACACCTTC.

J is TRBJ2-2 and V is TRBV5-1; D possibly corresponds to TRBD2 (6 bases). CDR3 size: 14 residues. V was pared by 0 bases and J by 6 bases, with 9 bases between. The germline V gene encodes CDR1 SGHRS and CDR2 YFSETQ. The CDR3 is CASSLGLVPGELFF. CDR3 DNA: TGCGCCAGCAGCTTGGGACTAGTCCCCGGGGAGCTGTTTTTT.

V usage is TRBV18 and J usage is TRBJ2-7; 11 bases are a match to TRBD1. The CDR3 covers 15 residues. Unmatched junction bases numbered 5, after V lost 3 bases and J lost 4 bases. Germline V gives CDR1 KGHSH, CDR2 LQKENI. CDR3 in DNA: TGTGCCAGCTCACCTGCGGACAGGGGGCGATACGAGCAGTACTTC. It translates to CASSPADRGRYEQYF.

V is TRBV4-2 and J is TRBJ2-1; 14 positions agree with TRBD2. This CDR3 comprises 16 residues. V gave up 2 bases and J gave up 4 bases; unmatched junction bases: 1. Germline values: CDR1 LGHNA, CDR2 YNFKEQ. The CDR3 reads CASSQRTSGGYNEQFF. In DNA, the CDR3 is TGTGCCAGCAGCCAACGGACTAGCGGGGGGTACAATGAGCAGTTCTTC.

The gene calls are TRBV19 and TRBJ1-2; 7 positions agree with TRBD1. J lost 2 bases, V lost 7 bases, and 1 base had no gene match. The length of the CDR3 is 12 residues. CDR1 LNHDA and CDR2 SQIVND come from the germline V gene (reference sequence). The CDR3 DNA reads as TGTGCCAGTACGGGACAGAACTATGGCTACACCTTC. Translated, it gives CASTGQNYGYTF.